This TCR beta chain was profiled in a study of blood T cells in healthy people across ages. Peripheral blood was drawn, ten milliliters per donor. The CDR3 has 14 residues. CDR1 MNHNS and CDR2 SASEGT come from the germline V gene. Concerning this clonotype itself: The junction differs from germline at one of its ends, possibly a read error.

A second roughly 6 to 11 cycle PCR used barcoded and J-beta primers. TCRdb itself ran the 5' RACE reads through MiXCR, one entry per CDR3 protein. This sample carries hundreds of thousands of distinct CDR3 sequences, roughly two fifths of them seen once, and the ten largest clones take around 32%. V is TRBV6-1 and J is TRBJ2-7; no clear D gene. Source material: blood. This TCR was sampled from a man older than 75 in good health. Written as DNA, the CDR3 is TGTGCCAGCAGTGTCGAGGCCAGGAGTTACGAGCGGTACTTC. Translating it yields CASSVEARSYERYF.